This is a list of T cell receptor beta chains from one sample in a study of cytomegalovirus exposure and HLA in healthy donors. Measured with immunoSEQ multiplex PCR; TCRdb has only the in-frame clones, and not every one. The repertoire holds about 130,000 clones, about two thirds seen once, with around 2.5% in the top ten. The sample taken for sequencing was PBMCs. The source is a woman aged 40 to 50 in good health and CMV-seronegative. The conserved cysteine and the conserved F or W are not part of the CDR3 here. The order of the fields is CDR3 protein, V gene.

SVRQDYGYT	TRBV29-1
ASSNSGDRFMNTEAF	TRBV19
ASSLTQEKGYT	TRBV7-9
AIQSGGAGNTIY	TRBV19
ASSPGLVLLSYEQY	TRBV5-6
ASSPGGSGNTIY	TRBV5-1
ASSIDRATFGNTIY	TRBV7-9
ASSFTVSTDTQY	TRBV27
ASSLSEPTEAF	TRBV7-3
ASSEIGSPYEQY	TRBV6-1
ASSVQGGTEAF	TRBV13
ASSNRLRVRGTYNEQF	TRBV28
ASSALGGGSYNEQF	TRBV9